The 15 T cell receptor beta chains given below trace back to one sample, sequenced in a study of CD8 T cells in ankylosing spondylitis. Findings and caveats of the study: Ankylosing spondylitis blood appeared to be characterized by a TCR beta motif of 7 to 9 highly homologous variants.

TCRdb passed the 5' RACE reads through MiXCR, listing each CDR3 protein once. This table holds about 800,000 distinct CDR3 sequences, about 12% found once. These receptors' targets are unknown. The source material was blood, either unsorted or a sorted T cell fraction (not recorded which). These receptors were taken from a male donor with ankylosing spondylitis.

This clonotype was seen only a few times. The J gene is TRBJ2-7, the V gene TRBV4-2; possibly TRBD1 for D (5 bases). With 0 bases removed from V and 5 bases from J, the gap between germline ends came to 14 bases. CDR3 length: 15 amino acids. Germline V gives CDR1 LGHNA, CDR2 YNFKEQ. The CDR3 sequence: CASSQDLAQDNEQYF. CDR3 bases: TGTGCCAGCAGCCAAGATCTGGCACAGGACAACGAGCAGTACTTC.

This chain connects TRBV11-2 to TRBJ1-1; TRBD1 aligns across 8 bases. Unmatched junction bases numbered 11, after V lost 1 base and J lost 1 base. Germline V gene data show CDR1 as SGHAT and CDR2 as FQNNGV. This CDR3 has 18 amino acids. CDR3: CASSLGGPRTGRNTEAFF. CDR3 nucleotides: TGTGCCAGCAGCTTAGGAGGTCCTAGGACAGGGAGGAACACTGAAGCTTTCTTT. The variable domain in full, completed from reference TRBV11-2 and TRBJ1-1, reads EAGVAQSPRYKIIEKRQSVAFWCNPISGHATLYWYQQILGQGPKLLIQFQNNGVVDDSQLPKDRFSAERLKGVDSTLKIQPAKLEDSAVYLCASSLGGPRTGRNTEAFFGQGTRLTVV.

Many counts were recorded for this clonotype. The chain couples TRBV20-1 to TRBJ1-5, with D perhaps matching TRBD1 (5 bases). Trimming left V 5 bases short and J 4 bases short, with 9 bases between. Germline V gene sequence: CDR1 DFQATT, CDR2 SNEGSKA (reference sequence). This CDR3 contains 12 residues. CDR3 nucleotides: TGCAGTGCTTTATCAGGGAATCAGCCCCAGCATTTT. Its protein is CSALSGNQPQHF.

V and J are TRBV12-3 or TRBV12-4 and TRBJ2-1, with D maybe TRBD2 (6 bases). Trimming took 6 bases from V and 1 from J, leaving 13 bases between them. This CDR3 has 15 amino acids. CDR3 region: CASRTGAGSYNEQFF. The DNA for the CDR3 is TGTGCCAGCAGGACCGGGGCGGGATCCTACAATGAGCAGTTCTTC.

This clonotype has ten or more counts. This rearrangement joins TRBV20-1 to TRBJ2-5; 9 nucleotides align to TRBD1. Germline V lookup: CDR1 DFQATT, CDR2 SNEGSKA (reference sequence). V shed 6 bases, J shed 2 bases, and the junction held 4 bases outside the gene matches. This CDR3 is 13 amino acids long. In nucleotides, the CDR3 is TGCAGTGCCCTCGACAGGGGGCAAGAGACCCAGTACTTC. Its protein is CSALDRGQETQYF.

This clonotype was detected many times. CDR3 region: CAISELREPSYEQYF. The CDR3 DNA sequence: TGTGCCATCAGTGAGCTGCGGGAGCCTTCCTACGAGCAGTACTTC. The chain recombines TRBV10-3 with TRBJ2-7; 7 nucleotides align to TRBD2. Per the germline V gene, CDR1 is ENHRY and CDR2 is SYGVKD. The CDR3 is 15 residues long. V shed 2 bases, J shed 1 base, and the junction held 5 bases outside the gene matches.

This clonotype has a handful of counts. This chain uses TRBV9 with TRBJ2-7; D uncertain. The ends were cut back, 0 bases at V and 0 bases at J, with 10 bases in the middle. Per the germline V gene, CDR1 is SGDLS and CDR2 is YYNGEE. The CDR3 length is 15 residues. Written as DNA, the CDR3 is TGTGCCAGCAGCGTAGGGAGTTATGGCTCCTACGAGCAGTACTTC. Its translation: CASSVGSYGSYEQYF.

The chain joins TRBV29-1 to TRBJ1-1, with no clear D. This CDR3 has 12 amino acids. V lost 4 bases to trimming and J lost 1 base, with 7 bases between them. Germline V CDR1 and CDR2: SQVTM, ANQGSEA. CDR3 nucleotide sequence: TGCAGCGTTGTCCCTAAGAACACTGAAGCTTTCTTT. This sequence encodes CSVVPKNTEAFF.

The chain combines TRBV6-5 with TRBJ1-6; D is undetermined. Trimming stripped 5 bases from V and 14 bases from J, with 16 bases between. The CDR3 is 13 amino acids. CDR1 MNHEY and CDR2 SVGAGI come from the germline V gene. CDR3 protein: CASSPSSPVSLHF. The CDR3 bases are TGTGCCAGCAGTCCCTCGTCTCCGGTGTCCCTCCACTTT.

This clonotype has only a few counts. This chain connects TRBV9 to TRBJ2-7; TRBD2 agrees at 12 bases. The CDR3 runs 15 residues. Germline lookup yields CDR1 SGDLS and CDR2 YYNGEE. V gave up 0 bases and J gave up 9 bases; unmatched junction bases: 7. The CDR3 here is CASSVGTSGAERQYF. The CDR3 DNA sequence: TGTGCCAGCAGCGTAGGGACTAGCGGGGCGGAAAGGCAGTACTTC.

This clonotype was recorded a few times. The rearrangement links TRBV6-5 to TRBJ2-5; D might be TRBD2 (5 bases). The V gene lost 0 bases and the J gene lost 4 bases, with 12 bases spanning the gap. The CDR3 totals 15 residues. Germline-derived CDR1 and CDR2 are MNHEY and SVGAGI. The CDR3 region has the DNA TGTGCCAGCAGTTACTCGAGTGGGAGTCTAGAGACCCAGTACTTC. Its protein is CASSYSSGSLETQYF.

The chain combines TRBV4-3 with TRBJ2-3, with D perhaps matching TRBD2 (5 bases). The germline V gene encodes CDR1 LGHNA and CDR2 YSLEER. Trimming removed 4 bases from V and 2 bases from J, with 13 bases in between. CDR3 size: 15 residues. Written as DNA, the CDR3 is TGCGCCAGCAGCCGAGATATGCGGGCCACAGATACGCAGTATTTT. Its protein product is CASSRDMRATDTQYF.

The V gene is TRBV5-1, the J gene TRBJ2-2; D is uncertain. From germline, CDR1 is SGHRS and CDR2 YFSETQ. The CDR3 has 15 amino acids. Trimming pared 2 bases from V and 0 bases from J, leaving 8 bases between. CDR3 amino acids: CASSFSPANTGELFF. CDR3 DNA sequence: TGCGCCAGCAGCTTCTCTCCTGCGAACACCGGGGAGCTGTTTTTT.

This clonotype has ten or more counts. The chain uses TRBV20-1 and TRBJ2-6; no clear D gene. This CDR3 spans 11 amino acids. The V gene's germline CDR1 is DFQATT and CDR2 SNEGSKA (reference sequence). Trimming left V 8 bases short and J 1 base short, with 3 bases between. The CDR3 protein is CSWSGANVLTF. DNA of the CDR3: TGCAGTTGGTCTGGGGCCAACGTCCTGACTTTC.

The V and J genes are TRBV24-1 and TRBJ2-1, with D perhaps matching TRBD2 (6 bases). Germline values: CDR1 KGHDR, CDR2 SFDVKD. V was clipped by 5 bases and J by 0 bases, with 10 bases between them. The CDR3 spans 15 residues. The CDR3 protein is CATSAGDSSYNEQFF. The DNA of the CDR3 is TGTGCCACCAGTGCGGGAGACAGCTCCTACAATGAGCAGTTCTTC.